This T cell receptor beta chain originates from a study of blood T cell repertoires in COVID-19. This clone turned up a few times. Clones were sequenced by immunoSEQ multiplex PCR, and TCRdb holds only the in-frame ones, with some missing. Among under 200,000 clones listed, 86% were seen once. This sequence originates from a woman in her seventies with acute or convalescent COVID-19. The sequenced sample was peripheral blood.

The CDR3 loop is CASSQGTGTRNTEAFF. CDR3 DNA: TGCGCCAGCAGCCAGGGGACAGGGACGAGAAACACTGAAGCTTTCTTT. The chain recombines TRBV4-1 with TRBJ1-1; 9 bases map to TRBD1. Germline V gene lookup returns CDR1 MGHRA and CDR2 YSYEKL. The CDR3 has 16 amino acids. V shed 3 bases and J 2 bases; nucleotides not matched to a gene: 7.